These 18 T cell receptor beta chains share one sample of origin, sequenced in a study of CD8 T cells in ankylosing spondylitis. TCRdb reprocessed the 5' RACE reads with MiXCR, giving one entry per CDR3 protein. The sample has more than 5,500 distinct CDR3 sequences, approximately 2.9% seen once. Sequencing was performed on blood, either unsorted or a sorted T cell fraction (not recorded which). The receptor source for this set is a female donor with ankylosing spondylitis or in good health (not recorded which).

This clonotype was counted ten times or more. The V gene is TRBV9, the J gene TRBJ2-3, with D hard to call. From germline, CDR1 is SGDLS and CDR2 YYNGEE. CDR3 size: 15 residues. The V gene lost 4 bases and the J gene lost 1 base, with 13 bases spanning the gap. The CDR3 loop is CASSSTSLGTDTQYF. For the CDR3, the DNA is TGTGCCAGCAGCTCCACCTCCCTCGGCACAGATACGCAGTATTTT.

There are many counts of this clonotype. The J gene is TRBJ2-7, the V gene TRBV9, with D maybe TRBD1 (6 bases). Trimming stripped 4 bases from V and 4 bases from J, with 18 bases between. The length of the CDR3 is 15 residues. CDR1 is SGDLS, CDR2 YYNGEE, per germline. The CDR3 DNA reads TGTGCCAGCAGCCCTTTTTGGGACAAGACTTACGAGCAGTACTTC. Amino acid sequence: CASSPFWDKTYEQYF.

This clonotype was observed at least ten times. The V call is TRBV9, the J call TRBJ1-2; TRBD1 agrees at 7 bases. V lost 1 base to trimming and J lost 3 bases; unmatched junction nucleotides: 6. CDR1 SGDLS and CDR2 YYNGEE come from the germline V gene. This CDR3 comprises 15 residues. CDR3 DNA: TGTGCCAGCAGCGTATCGGGGCAGGGGGACTATGGCTACACCTTC. As protein: CASSVSGQGDYGYTF. Full variable domain (missing parts from reference TRBV9 and TRBJ1-2): DSGVTQTPKHLITATGQRVTLRCSPRSGDLSVYWYQQSLDQGLQFLIQYYNGEERAKGNILERFSAQQFPDLHSELNLSSLELGDSALYFCASSVSGQGDYGYTFGSGTRLTVV.

This clonotype was picked up many times. The chain combines TRBV9 with TRBJ2-7; D might be TRBD1 or TRBD2, each matching 5 bases. CDR1 and CDR2 from the germline V gene are SGDLS and YYNGEE. V was clipped by 0 bases and J by 2 bases, with 9 bases between them. This CDR3 comprises 14 residues. The DNA for the CDR3 is TGTGCCAGCAGCGTAGGGGACGGTCCCTACGAGCAGTACTTC. This translates into CASSVGDGPYEQYF.

This clonotype was observed at least ten times. This chain uses TRBV9 with TRBJ2-3; 9 nucleotides match TRBD1. The CDR3 has 15 residues. V trimming: 2 bases; J trimming: 2 bases; junction bases outside the gene matches: 3. The V gene's germline CDR1 is SGDLS and CDR2 YYNGEE. Here the CDR3 DNA reads TGTGCCAGCAGCGTGGGACAGGGTTCCACAGATACGCAGTATTTT. Amino acid sequence: CASSVGQGSTDTQYF.

This clonotype was seen at least ten times. V is TRBV9 and J is TRBJ1-2; 9 bases map to TRBD1. This CDR3 is built from 14 residues. Germline loops: CDR1 SGDLS, CDR2 YYNGEE. With V trimmed by 3 bases and J by 5 bases, 5 bases remained unmatched. DNA for the CDR3: TGTGCCAGCAGCGGGACAGGGGTCTTGTATGGCTACACCTTC. Its translation: CASSGTGVLYGYTF. The entire variable domain, with the rest obtained from reference TRBV9 and TRBJ1-2, is as follows: DSGVTQTPKHLITATGQRVTLRCSPRSGDLSVYWYQQSLDQGLQFLIQYYNGEERAKGNILERFSAQQFPDLHSELNLSSLELGDSALYFCASSGTGVLYGYTFGSGTRLTVV.

This clonotype is categorized as medium-sized. The chain carries TRBV9 and TRBJ2-7; TRBD2 might be the D (6 bases). This CDR3 is 12 amino acids long. V was shortened by 3 bases and J by 3 bases, with 7 bases between the two germline ends. Germline CDR1 is SGDLS and CDR2 is YYNGEE. CDR3 region: CASSAGLYEQYF. In nucleotides, the CDR3 is TGTGCCAGCAGCGCGGGACTCTACGAGCAGTACTTC.

This clonotype appeared many times. The chain is built from TRBV9 and TRBJ2-7; TRBD1 matches at 8 bases. With 0 bases clipped from V and 0 bases from J, the junction kept 5 bases outside the gene matches. The germline V gene encodes CDR1 SGDLS and CDR2 YYNGEE. This CDR3 is built from 16 residues. The CDR3 sequence is CASSVDGTGFSYEQYF. In DNA form, the CDR3 reads TGTGCCAGCAGCGTAGACGGGACAGGCTTCTCCTACGAGCAGTACTTC.

At least ten counts were recorded for this clonotype. The chain uses TRBV9 and TRBJ2-1, with D perhaps assigned TRBD1 or TRBD2 (5 bases each). The CDR3 sequence is 14 residues long. Looked up from germline, CDR1 is SGDLS and CDR2 is YYNGEE. V dropped 4 bases and J dropped 5 bases, with 13 bases sitting between them. CDR3 in amino acids: CASSPTVGDNEQFF. In DNA, the CDR3 is TGTGCCAGCAGCCCAACTGTGGGGGACAATGAGCAGTTCTTC.

This clonotype was recorded many times. The chain employs TRBV9 and TRBJ2-2, with TRBD2 identical over 11 bases. The CDR3 is 17 residues long. Germline CDR1 SGDLS, CDR2 YYNGEE. Trimming removed 5 bases from V and 3 bases from J; junction bases left unmatched: 9. The chain's CDR3 is CASSGPSSGRYTGELFF. The CDR3 DNA sequence: TGTGCCAGCAGTGGACCTTCTAGCGGGAGGTACACCGGGGAGCTGTTTTTT.

Many counts were recorded for this clonotype. The rearrangement joins TRBV9 to TRBJ1-1, with TRBD1 matching over 7 bases. The CDR3 runs to 15 residues. Germline trimming cut 0 bases from V and 6 bases from J; bases unmatched to any gene: 8. CDR1 and CDR2 from the germline V gene are SGDLS and YYNGEE. The CDR3 coding sequence is TGTGCCAGCAGCGTAGTTGGACAAGGGGGCTCTGAAGCTTTCTTT. Its translation: CASSVVGQGGSEAFF. Filled out from reference TRBV9 and TRBJ1-1, the complete variable domain reads DSGVTQTPKHLITATGQRVTLRCSPRSGDLSVYWYQQSLDQGLQFLIQYYNGEERAKGNILERFSAQQFPDLHSELNLSSLELGDSALYFCASSVVGQGGSEAFFGQGTRLTVV.

This clonotype has ten or more counts. This chain joins TRBV9 and TRBJ2-3, with 10 bases matching TRBD2. The CDR3 has 16 residues. The V and J ends lost 4 bases and 3 bases, in that order; junction bases with no gene match: 8. In germline, CDR1 is SGDLS, CDR2 YYNGEE. The CDR3 DNA sequence: TGTGCCAGCAGCCAACGTGGACTAGCGGAGACAGATACGCAGTATTTT. Protein: CASSQRGLAETDTQYF.

In this sample, this clonotype turned up many times. The chain combines TRBV9 with TRBJ2-1; TRBD2 matches 10 bases. This CDR3 comprises 17 residues. Germline lookup yields CDR1 SGDLS and CDR2 YYNGEE. J was trimmed by 7 bases and V by 4 bases; bases with no gene match: 14. CDR3 bases: TGTGCCAGCAGCCCCATGAGCGGGGGGGCAGGTTGGAATGAGCAGTTCTTC. It is translated as CASSPMSGGAGWNEQFF. Variable domain in full (rest from reference TRBV9 and TRBJ2-1): DSGVTQTPKHLITATGQRVTLRCSPRSGDLSVYWYQQSLDQGLQFLIQYYNGEERAKGNILERFSAQQFPDLHSELNLSSLELGDSALYFCASSPMSGGAGWNEQFFGPGTRLTVL.

This clonotype came up many times. The rearrangement links TRBV9 to TRBJ2-5, with D tentatively TRBD1 (7 bases). Trimming left V 4 bases short and J 4 bases short, with 17 bases between. CDR3 size: 15 residues. In germline, CDR1 is SGDLS, CDR2 YYNGEE. For the CDR3, the DNA is TGTGCCAGCAGCCCCTATGGAGGGGGCAGAGAGACCCAGTACTTC. It translates to CASSPYGGGRETQYF.

This clonotype was counted ten times or more. The genes are TRBV9 and TRBJ2-1, with TRBD2 matching over 7 bases. V lost 0 bases, J lost 8 bases, and 11 bases stayed unmatched. CDR1 is SGDLS, CDR2 YYNGEE, per germline. This CDR3 is 16 amino acids long. The chain's CDR3 is CASSVDGGSPEDEQFF. Written as DNA, the CDR3 is TGTGCCAGCAGCGTAGATGGCGGGAGCCCCGAGGATGAGCAGTTCTTC.

The table lists this clonotype with many counts. This chain links TRBV9 with TRBJ1-2, with TRBD1 matching 9 bases. The CDR3 runs 17 residues. The V gene end was trimmed by 4 bases and the J gene end by 0 bases; junction bases not matched to a gene: 10. In germline, CDR1 is SGDLS, CDR2 YYNGEE. The chain's CDR3 is CASSPSGTGNPNYGYTF. In nucleotides, the CDR3 is TGTGCCAGCAGCCCATCCGGGACAGGGAATCCTAACTATGGCTACACCTTC.

This clonotype has ten or more counts. The V gene is TRBV9, the J gene TRBJ2-7; TRBD1 matches at 7 bases. There are 14 residues in the CDR3. The ends lost 3 bases at V and 0 bases at J; junction bases unmatched: 3. Germline loops: CDR1 SGDLS, CDR2 YYNGEE. The CDR3 loop reads CASSETGFSYEQYF. Written as DNA, the CDR3 is TGTGCCAGCAGCGAGACAGGGTTCTCCTACGAGCAGTACTTC.

This clonotype was observed at least ten times. V and J are TRBV9 and TRBJ2-1; 14 nucleotides line up with TRBD2. This CDR3 spans 19 amino acids. CDR1 and CDR2 (germline): SGDLS, YYNGEE. V shed 3 bases and J 8 bases; nucleotides not matched to a gene: 16. The CDR3 nucleotides read TGTGCCAGCAGCGACCCGGGACTAGCGGGAGCCTTAGGCTTCGATGAGCAGTTCTTC. Translated, it gives CASSDPGLAGALGFDEQFF.